A single sample is the source of the 32 T cell receptor beta chains below, sequenced in a study of T cell repertoires in cytomegalovirus infection. A single record per CDR3 protein comes from TCRdb applying MiXCR to the reads. This sample has 250,000 to 300,000 distinct CDR3 sequences, with approximately 13% found just once. The specimen sequenced was PBMCs. The source is a human donor in good health (CMV status not recorded). Some clones in this sample may be carry-over from other donors' samples.

This clonotype was seen only a few times. The V call is TRBV20-1, the J call TRBJ1-5; 7 positions agree with TRBD1. The CDR3 is 16 amino acids. Unmatched junction bases numbered 12, after V lost 3 bases and J lost 4 bases. Germline V gene data show CDR1 as DFQATT and CDR2 as SNEGSKA (reference sequence). The CDR3 reads CSARFLGAGGNQPQHF. The CDR3 coding sequence is TGCAGTGCTAGGTTCCTTGGGGCAGGGGGAAATCAGCCCCAGCATTTT.

This clonotype has ten or more counts. The chain employs TRBV7-3 and TRBJ1-1; no definite D call. Trimming took 0 bases from V and 8 from J, leaving 10 bases between them. The CDR3 spans 13 residues. The V gene's germline CDR1 is SGHTA and CDR2 FQGTGA. CDR3 sequence (DNA): TGTGCCAGCAGCTTAACTCGAGTTGGCGAAGCTTTCTTT. As protein: CASSLTRVGEAFF.

A few counts support this clonotype. V is TRBV20-1 and J is TRBJ2-1; 10 nucleotides align to TRBD1. This CDR3 comprises 13 residues. J gave up 7 bases and V 3 bases, and 3 bases lay outside the gene matches. Germline V gives CDR1 DFQATT, CDR2 SNEGSKA (reference sequence). The CDR3 DNA sequence: TGCAGTGCTAGGGACAGGGGGAGGAATGAGCAGTTCTTC. Protein: CSARDRGRNEQFF.

This clonotype was recorded a few times. This sequence joins TRBV5-4 and TRBJ2-7, with TRBD2 matching over 11 bases. CDR1 is SGHNT, CDR2 YYREEE, per germline (reference sequence). The junction had 6 bases not matched to a gene; V was cut back by 4 bases and J by 6 bases. This CDR3 contains 14 residues. The CDR3 DNA sequence: TGTGCCAGCAGCATTAGCGGGAGGGTAGGCGAGCAGTACTTC. Translated: CASSISGRVGEQYF.

J is TRBJ2-5 and V is TRBV6-6; D is possibly TRBD2 (5 bases). In germline, CDR1 is MNHNY, CDR2 SVGAGI (reference sequence). V dropped 6 bases and J dropped 5 bases, with 19 bases sitting between them. The CDR3 runs 15 residues. The CDR3 region is CASSSYTGGRETQYF. CDR3 in DNA: TGTGCCAGCAGCTCTTACACCGGCGGGCGCGAGACCCAGTACTTC.

The chain is built from TRBV28 and TRBJ1-1, with 8 bases fitting TRBD1. Germline assignment: CDR1 MDHEN and CDR2 SYDVKM. The V segment lost 5 bases and the J segment 11 bases; nucleotides outside the gene matches: 7. The CDR3 sequence is 12 residues long. In nucleotides, the CDR3 is TGTGCCAGCAGTGGACAGGGTTTGCGGGCTTTCTTT. Amino acid sequence: CASSGQGLRAFF.

This chain uses TRBV29-1 with TRBJ2-1, with 10 bases aligning to TRBD1. The CDR3 runs 13 residues. Per germline, CDR1 SQVTM and CDR2 ANQGSEA. V gave up 3 bases and J gave up 8 bases; unmatched junction bases: 4. The CDR3, as DNA: TGCAGCGTTGACGACAGGGGGCGCGATGAGCAGTTCTTC. Its protein is CSVDDRGRDEQFF.

Concerning this clonotype itself: The missing conserved phenylalanine or tryptophan at the end of this CDR3 makes a read error likely. The rearrangement uses TRBV12-3 or TRBV12-4 and TRBJ1-2; D call uncertain. The CDR3 totals 14 residues. In nucleotides, the CDR3 is TGTGCCAGCAGCCCCAGTGGAGTTAACTATTGCTACACCGTC. It yields the protein CASSPSGVNYCYTV.

This clonotype was counted at least ten times. V is TRBV11-2 and J is TRBJ1-2, with a tentative D call TRBD1 (5 bases). Germline loops: CDR1 SGHAT, CDR2 FQNNGV. V dropped 4 bases and J dropped 4 bases, with 22 bases sitting between them. The length of the CDR3 is 17 residues. The DNA for the CDR3 is TGTGCCAGCAGCTCCGAAGCTACTCGGGGCGTCGGCTATGGCTACACCTTC. Its translation is CASSSEATRGVGYGYTF.

This clonotype was seen many times. The chain combines TRBV7-2 with TRBJ1-5; D gene uncertain. CDR1 is SGHTA and CDR2 is FQGNSA in the germline V gene. V lost 4 bases to trimming and J lost 3 bases, with 16 bases between them. The CDR3 is 16 residues long. The CDR3 loop reads CASSWSVLGVNQPQHF. CDR3 DNA sequence: TGTGCCAGCAGCTGGAGCGTTTTGGGCGTCAATCAGCCCCAGCATTTT.

This clonotype was counted only a few times. The chain carries TRBV14 and TRBJ1-1, with D unclear. Germline CDR1 is SGHDN and CDR2 is FVKESK. V was pared by 4 bases and J by 1 base, with 10 bases between. This CDR3 region has 14 residues. Here the CDR3 reads CASSLISRNTEAFF. The CDR3 region has the DNA TGTGCCAGCAGCCTGATATCTAGGAACACTGAAGCTTTCTTT.

This clonotype occurred a few times. The rearrangement joins TRBV20-1 to TRBJ1-4, with D hard to call. The V end was cut by 3 bases, the J end by 8 bases, with 7 bases between. The CDR3 is made up of 11 amino acids. CDR1 and CDR2 (germline): DFQATT, SNEGSKA (reference sequence). The CDR3 nucleotides read TGCAGTGCTAGCTCATGGGAAAAACTGTTTTTT. Its protein is CSASSWEKLFF.

This clonotype showed up just a few times. This chain uses TRBV18 with TRBJ1-5, with 7 bases that match TRBD1. Germline V gene sequence: CDR1 KGHSH, CDR2 LQKENI. J was trimmed by 3 bases and V by 3 bases; bases with no gene match: 8. The CDR3 has 16 residues. CDR3 loop: CASSPPGQRSNQPQHF. Here the CDR3 DNA reads TGTGCCAGCTCACCCCCGGGACAGCGATCCAATCAGCCCCAGCATTTT.

The chain is built from TRBV27 and TRBJ2-1; the match to TRBD2 covers 13 bases. After removal of 4 bases from V and 9 bases from J, the junction contained 3 bases not matched to a gene. Germline V gives CDR1 MNHEY, CDR2 SMNVEV (reference sequence). The length of the CDR3 is 14 residues. The CDR3 loop reads CASSYTSGRGEQFF. The CDR3 nucleotides are TGTGCCAGCAGTTACACTAGCGGGAGGGGTGAGCAGTTCTTC.

This clonotype was detected many times. The chain has TRBV7-9 and TRBJ2-1; D gene unclear. Germline CDR1 reads SEHNR; CDR2 reads FQNEAQ (reference sequence). The CDR3 is 14 residues long. V shed 7 bases and J shed 0 bases, with 10 bases lying between them. CDR3 loop: CASIPRSSYNEQFF. In nucleotides, the CDR3 is TGTGCCAGCATCCCCAGAAGCTCCTACAATGAGCAGTTCTTC.

This clonotype was seen at least ten times. V and J are TRBV5-4 and TRBJ2-7, with 8 bases fitting TRBD1. V dropped 3 bases and J dropped 4; count of bases not matched to a gene: 9. This CDR3 is 15 amino acids long. Per germline, CDR1 SGHNT and CDR2 YYREEE (reference sequence). CDR3 in DNA: TGTGCCAGCAGCTCCCCCCGGACAGGGCCATACGAGCAGTACTTC. Its protein is CASSSPRTGPYEQYF.

This clonotype occurred a few times. The chain links TRBV19 to TRBJ1-1; weak D call: TRBD1 (5 bases). V lost 2 bases to trimming and J lost 14 bases, with 21 bases between them. From germline, CDR1 is LNHDA and CDR2 SQIVND (reference sequence). This CDR3 has 14 amino acids. CDR3 DNA: TGTGCCAGTAGTATAAAGGGGCCTCCCGTGGTCGACTTCTTT. It codes for CASSIKGPPVVDFF.

This clonotype was observed many times. CDR3 sequence reads: CASRPGYQETQYF. The DNA of the CDR3 is TGTGCCAGCAGGCCAGGGTACCAAGAGACCCAGTACTTC. J is TRBJ2-5 and V is TRBV28; D possibly corresponds to TRBD1 (5 bases). Trimming took off 6 bases at V and 0 bases at J, with 8 bases between the two ends. The CDR3 totals 13 residues. The germline V gene encodes CDR1 MDHEN and CDR2 SYDVKM.

This clonotype was recorded at least ten times. CDR3 sequence reads: CASSSTRVTGGWKETQYF. The CDR3 bases are TGTGCCAGCAGTTCCACCCGGGTGACAGGGGGATGGAAGGAGACCCAGTACTTC. This chain links TRBV28 with TRBJ2-5; TRBD1 matches 9 bases. The germline gives CDR1 MDHEN, CDR2 SYDVKM. With 4 bases clipped from V and 5 bases from J, the junction kept 17 bases outside the gene matches. The CDR3 extends over 18 amino acids.

Only a few counts were recorded for this clonotype. J is TRBJ2-7 and V is TRBV7-6; 9 bases agree with TRBD1. Trimming cost V 4 bases and J 6 bases; bases outside gene matches: 1. This CDR3 comprises 12 residues. The germline V gene has CDR1 SGHVS and CDR2 FNYEAQ. The CDR3 nucleotides read TGTGCCAGCAGCTGGACAGGGGCCGAGCAGTACTTC. Residues: CASSWTGAEQYF.

The sample holds a few counts of this clonotype. The chain joins TRBV27 to TRBJ2-1; D is unresolved. The germline V gene encodes CDR1 MNHEY and CDR2 SMNVEV (reference sequence). The germline V and J ends were trimmed by 5 bases and 6 bases, with 14 bases remaining between them. CDR3 length: 14 residues. The CDR3: CASSPRRHSNEQFF. For the CDR3, the DNA is TGTGCCAGCAGTCCCCGTCGGCACTCCAATGAGCAGTTCTTC.

This clonotype was counted a few times. The rearrangement uses TRBV3-1 and TRBJ1-1, with TRBD1 as a possible D gene (6 bases). V was cut by 3 bases and J by 7 bases, with 12 bases left in between. Germline CDR1 is LGHDT and CDR2 is YNNKEL (reference sequence). This CDR3 spans 13 amino acids. CDR3 coding DNA: TGTGCCAGCAGCCATGGGGGGGCCGGTGAAGCTTTCTTT. This codes for CASSHGGAGEAFF.

This clonotype was seen ten or more times. V and J are TRBV19 and TRBJ1-4; D not certain. The CDR3 has 14 amino acids. CDR1 LNHDA and CDR2 SQIVND come from the germline V gene (reference sequence). V lost 3 bases to trimming and J lost 2 bases, with 7 bases between them. For the CDR3, the DNA is TGTGCCAGTAGTATCGGGTCTACTAATGAAAAACTGTTTTTT. It yields the protein CASSIGSTNEKLFF. Complete variable domain (other parts from reference TRBV19 and TRBJ1-4): DGGITQSPKYLFRKEGQNVTLSCEQNLNHDAMYWYRQDPGQGLRLIYYSQIVNDFQKGDIAEGYSVSREKKESFPLTVTSAQKNPTAFYLCASSIGSTNEKLFFGSGTQLSVL.

There are many counts of this clonotype. The chain employs TRBV7-2 and TRBJ2-7; D may correspond to TRBD1 or TRBD2 (5 bases each). The CDR3 length is 18 residues. Germline V gene lookup returns CDR1 SGHTA and CDR2 FQGNSA. V dropped 4 bases and J dropped 0 bases, with 22 bases sitting between them. CDR3 sequence: CASSSYPFSAGSSYEQYF. In DNA, the CDR3 is TGTGCCAGCAGCTCCTACCCCTTCTCGGCAGGGAGCTCCTACGAGCAGTACTTC.

Ten or more counts support this clonotype. This chain connects TRBV5-1 to TRBJ2-3; 9 nucleotides align to TRBD2. CDR3 size: 20 residues. CDR1 and CDR2 from the germline V gene are SGHRS and YFSETQ. V lost 1 base, J lost 2 bases, and 17 bases stayed unmatched. CDR3 sequence reads: CASSLFFSSGNLPTTDTQYF. CDR3 sequence (DNA): TGCGCCAGCAGCTTGTTCTTTTCTAGCGGGAACCTGCCGACCACAGATACGCAGTATTTT. Using reference TRBV5-1 and TRBJ2-3 for the parts outside the CDR3, the full variable domain is KAGVTQTPRYLIKTRGQQVTLSCSPISGHRSVSWYQQTPGQGLQFLFEYFSETQRNKGNFPGRFSGRQFSNSRSEMNVSTLELGDSALYLCASSLFFSSGNLPTTDTQYFGPGTRLTVL.

This clonotype was detected ten times or more. The chain links TRBV6-2 or TRBV6-3 to TRBJ1-5, with 7 bases aligning to TRBD1. CDR3 length: 15 amino acids. The J segment lost 5 bases and the V segment lost 6 bases, leaving 10 bases of the junction unmatched. Germline V lookup: CDR1 MNHEY, CDR2 SVGEGT. The CDR3 loop reads CASRPDRVKDQPQHF. The CDR3 DNA sequence: TGTGCCAGCAGACCCGACAGGGTTAAAGATCAGCCCCAGCATTTT.

This clonotype was counted only a few times. The CDR3 loop is CASRSEGGPAFF. The CDR3 DNA reads as TGTGCCAGCAGATCGGAGGGGGGGCCAGCTTTCTTT. This chain uses TRBV6-2 or TRBV6-3 with TRBJ1-1, with D possibly TRBD1 on 6 matching bases. V lost 6 bases and J 10 bases, leaving 15 bases between the germline ends. Germline values: CDR1 MNHEY, CDR2 SVGEGT. This CDR3 is 12 amino acids long.

This clonotype has only a few counts. The V gene is TRBV5-5, the J gene TRBJ2-7, with D possibly being TRBD1 (5 bases). This CDR3 contains 14 residues. Between the trimmed V and J ends, which lost 4 bases and 0 bases, there was a span of 11 bases. Germline V gives CDR1 SGHKS, CDR2 YYEKEE (reference sequence). The CDR3 reads CASSLKTVSYEQYF. The CDR3 nucleotides read TGTGCCAGCAGCCTTAAGACAGTCTCCTACGAGCAGTACTTC.

This clonotype was recorded many times. The genes are TRBV6-5 and TRBJ1-2; TRBD1 matches 9 bases. Germline-derived CDR1 and CDR2 are MNHEY and SVGAGI. The CDR3 totals 15 residues. Unmatched junction bases numbered 13, after V lost 6 bases and J lost 8 bases. The CDR3 region is CASRRPGTGIRGYTF. The CDR3 DNA reads as TGTGCCAGCAGACGTCCCGGGACAGGGATTCGGGGCTACACCTTC.

The chain recombines TRBV29-1 with TRBJ2-3; 7 bases match TRBD1. The ends lost 3 bases at V and 1 base at J; junction bases unmatched: 7. Germline V lookup: CDR1 SQVTM, CDR2 ANQGSEA. CDR3 length: 15 amino acids. CDR3 in DNA: TGCAGCGTTGAGTACGTGACAGGGCGCACAGATACGCAGTATTTT. Encoded protein: CSVEYVTGRTDTQYF.

The rearrangement uses TRBV7-9 and TRBJ2-7, with D perhaps TRBD2 (6 bases). The CDR3 extends over 12 amino acids. V lost 5 bases and J lost 6, with 11 bases in between. Germline V gene data show CDR1 as SEHNR and CDR2 as FQNEAQ (reference sequence). The CDR3 DNA reads as TGTGCCAGCAGCACTACGGGGGTCGAGCAGTACTTC. Its translation: CASSTTGVEQYF.

This chain uses TRBV19 with TRBJ2-1, with 9 bases matching TRBD1. Germline V gene data show CDR1 as LNHDA and CDR2 as SQIVND (reference sequence). The trim removed 5 bases at V and 7 bases at J, leaving 15 bases unmatched. CDR3 size: 17 residues. The CDR3 loop is CASSPHPTSGTGNEQFF. DNA for the CDR3: TGTGCCAGTAGTCCCCACCCCACCTCCGGGACAGGGAATGAGCAGTTCTTC.